The text below deals with one T cell receptor (beta chain). These data belong to a study of graft-versus-host responses after intestinal transplantation. Sequenced by immunoSEQ multiplex PCR; TCRdb stores in-frame clones only, minus some. In the table there are roughly 80,000 clones, around 92% of which are singletons. This clonotype originated in a human patient who received an intestinal transplant, so some T cells may come from the graft donor. Specimen: PBMCs, collected 98 days after intestinal transplantation.

The CDR3 sequence: CASKFDGTGGYEQYF. Here the CDR3 DNA reads TGTGCCAGCAAGTTCGATGGGACAGGCGGTTACGAGCAGTACTTC. V is TRBV6-5 and J is TRBJ2-7; 8 nucleotides agree with TRBD1. From germline, CDR1 is MNHEY and CDR2 SVGAGI. V was pared by 7 bases and J by 4 bases, with 12 bases of the junction left unmatched. The CDR3 totals 15 residues.